This T cell receptor (beta chain) comes out of a study of blood T cell repertoires in COVID-19. CDR1 is LGHDT and CDR2 is YNNKEL in the germline V gene (reference sequence). The V gene lost 3 bases and the J gene lost 4 bases, with 6 bases spanning the gap. This CDR3 is 13 amino acids long. The repertoire was sequenced with immunoSEQ multiplex PCR; TCRdb's copy has only in-frame clones and lacks some. The table shows approximately 210,000 clones, with 70% to 90% occurring only once. The rearrangement uses TRBV3-1 (or the pseudogene TRBV3-2) and TRBJ2-2; D gene ambiguous. The receptor comes from a human donor in a cohort sampled during active COVID-19. Sequencing used peripheral blood. The CDR3 DNA sequence: TGTGCCAGCAGCCAGATCGGCACCGGGGAGCTGTTTTTT. This translates into CASSQIGTGELFF.